This T cell receptor beta chain appears in the sequencing data of a study of OX40 agonist ivuxolimab in advanced cancers. Findings and caveats of the study: Expanded clones belonging to CD8+ T cells outnumbered, on average, those of CD4+.

Details on this clone: What it binds is not known.

V was pared by 5 bases and J by 0 bases, with 12 bases between. The germline V gene encodes CDR1 SEHNR and CDR2 FQNEAQ (reference sequence). This CDR3 comprises 15 residues. Libraries were prepared by immunoSEQ multiplex PCR; TCRdb keeps only in-frame clonotypes and omits some of them. The sample carries about 98,000 clones, about 83% recorded once. The chain recombines TRBV7-9 with TRBJ2-3, with D perhaps matching TRBD2 (5 bases). The sequences come from CD4+ or CD8+ T cells sorted from blood, collected in a trial of the OX40 agonist ivuxolimab. The sequence came from an adult with an advanced solid tumor such as melanoma, head and neck, liver or kidney cancer. The CDR3 protein is CASSRGLPSTDTQYF. Written as DNA, the CDR3 is TGTGCCAGCAGCAGAGGACTGCCTAGCACAGATACGCAGTATTTT.